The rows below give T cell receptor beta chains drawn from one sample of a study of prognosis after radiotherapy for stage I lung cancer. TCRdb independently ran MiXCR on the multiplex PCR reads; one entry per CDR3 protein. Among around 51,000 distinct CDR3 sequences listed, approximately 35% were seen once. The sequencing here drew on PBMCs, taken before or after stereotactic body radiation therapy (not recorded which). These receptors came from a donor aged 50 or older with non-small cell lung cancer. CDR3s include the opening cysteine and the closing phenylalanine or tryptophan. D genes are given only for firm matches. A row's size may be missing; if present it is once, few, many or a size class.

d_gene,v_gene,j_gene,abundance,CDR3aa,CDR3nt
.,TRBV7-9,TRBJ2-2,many,CASRPPGQNTGELFF,TGTGCCAGCAGACCTCCGGGACAAAACACCGGGGAGCTGTTTTTT
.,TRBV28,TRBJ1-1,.,CAIGGSLMNTEAFF,TGCGCCATTGGAGGTTCATTGATGAACACTGAAGCTTTCTTT
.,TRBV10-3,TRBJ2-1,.,CSISEPPGSPYNEQFF,TGTTCCATCAGTGAGCCCCCGGGGTCGCCCTACAATGAGCAGTTCTTC
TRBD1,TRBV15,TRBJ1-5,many,CATSGTFRGGHQPQHF,TGTGCCACCAGCGGCACGTTCAGGGGGGGTCATCAGCCCCAGCATTTT
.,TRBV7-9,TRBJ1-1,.,CASSFLQGNRLNTEAFF,TGTGCCAGCAGCTTCTTACAGGGTAATCGATTGAACACTGAAGCTTTCTTT
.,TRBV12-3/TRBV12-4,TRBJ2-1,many,CASNRPGLGTNEQFF,TGTGCCAGCAATCGCCCGGGGCTGGGTACAAATGAGCAGTTCTTC
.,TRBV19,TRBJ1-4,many,CASGRQAQNEKLFF,TGTGCCAGTGGCAGACAGGCGCAAAATGAAAAACTGTTTTTT
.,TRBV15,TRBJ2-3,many,CATSSSHYAADSTDTQYF,TGTGCCACCAGCAGTTCTCACTATGCGGCGGATAGCACAGATACGCAGTATTTT
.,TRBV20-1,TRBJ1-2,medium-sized,CSARDRRRGEGGYTF,TGCAGTGCTAGAGATCGGAGGAGGGGTGAGGGGGGCTACACCTTC
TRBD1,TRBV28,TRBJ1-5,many,CASKLRGYQPQHF,TGTGCCAGCAAACTCAGGGGGTATCAGCCCCAGCATTTT
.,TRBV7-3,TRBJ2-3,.,CASISTGTGTQYF,TGTGCCAGCATCTCAACAGGCACAGGTACGCAGTATTTT
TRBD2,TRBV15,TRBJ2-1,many,CATSRDGRAGVLGYNEQFF,TGTGCCACCAGCAGAGATGGTCGAGCGGGGGTACTCGGCTACAATGAGCAGTTCTTC
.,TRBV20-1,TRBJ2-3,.,CSASLRGAYTQYF,TGCAGTGCAAGCTTAAGGGGAGCGTATACGCAGTATTTT
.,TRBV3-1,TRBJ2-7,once,CASSQVGIPFEQYF,TGTGCCAGCAGCCAAGTAGGGATTCCTTTCGAGCAGTACTTC
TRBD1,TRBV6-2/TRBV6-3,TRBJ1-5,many,CASSADREDQPQHF,TGTGCCAGCAGTGCCGACAGGGAGGATCAGCCCCAGCATTTT
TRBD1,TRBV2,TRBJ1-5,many,CASSMGQGDQPQHF,TGTGCCAGCTCCATGGGACAGGGGGATCAGCCCCAGCATTTT
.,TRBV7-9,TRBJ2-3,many,CASSLGADTQYF,TGTGCCAGCAGCTTGGGGGCAGATACGCAGTATTTT
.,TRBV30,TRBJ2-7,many,CAWSSNRVREQYF,TGTGCCTGGTCTTCAAACAGGGTAAGAGAGCAGTACTTC
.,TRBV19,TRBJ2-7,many,CASSVRLGGYEQYF,TGTGCCAGTAGTGTCCGGTTAGGGGGCTACGAGCAGTACTTC
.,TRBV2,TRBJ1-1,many,CASRENTEAFF,TGTGCCAGCAGGGAGAACACTGAAGCTTTCTTT
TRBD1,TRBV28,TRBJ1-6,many,CASSWGTGEVSPLHF,TGTGCCAGCAGTTGGGGGACAGGGGAGGTATCACCCCTCCACTTT
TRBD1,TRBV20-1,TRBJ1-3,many,CSAMTGGSGNTIYF,TGCAGTGCTATGACAGGGGGCTCTGGAAACACCATATATTTT
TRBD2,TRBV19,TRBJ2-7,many,CATLERGERHEQYF,TGTGCCACTTTGGAGCGGGGGGAAAGGCACGAGCAGTACTTC